Listed here is a single TCR beta chain. The antigen is undetermined. This sample stems from a study of vaccination effects on CD4 cells after COVID-19. Using viral peptide pools, the ViraFEST assay grew out antigen-specific CD4+ T cells prior to sequencing. After around nine days in culture, the CD4+ T cells were isolated. Some clones are missing from TCRdb's copy, which holds only in-frame ones; the method was immunoSEQ multiplex PCR. The sample has approximately 54,000 clones, around 80% seen once. CDR1 SGHNT and CDR2 YYREEE come from the germline V gene (reference sequence). V was cut by 2 bases and J by 3 bases, with 7 bases left in between. CDR3 length: 13 amino acids.

This receptor was obtained from a human donor who received a COVID-19 vaccine. The sample consisted of CD4+ T cells from PBMCs cultured with HCoV-229E spike peptides, taken before COVID-19 vaccination. The genes are TRBV5-4 and TRBJ2-3; D is uncertain. CDR3 amino acids: CASSFYRTDTQYF. The CDR3 DNA sequence: TGTGCCAGCAGCTTCTACCGGACAGATACGCAGTATTTT.